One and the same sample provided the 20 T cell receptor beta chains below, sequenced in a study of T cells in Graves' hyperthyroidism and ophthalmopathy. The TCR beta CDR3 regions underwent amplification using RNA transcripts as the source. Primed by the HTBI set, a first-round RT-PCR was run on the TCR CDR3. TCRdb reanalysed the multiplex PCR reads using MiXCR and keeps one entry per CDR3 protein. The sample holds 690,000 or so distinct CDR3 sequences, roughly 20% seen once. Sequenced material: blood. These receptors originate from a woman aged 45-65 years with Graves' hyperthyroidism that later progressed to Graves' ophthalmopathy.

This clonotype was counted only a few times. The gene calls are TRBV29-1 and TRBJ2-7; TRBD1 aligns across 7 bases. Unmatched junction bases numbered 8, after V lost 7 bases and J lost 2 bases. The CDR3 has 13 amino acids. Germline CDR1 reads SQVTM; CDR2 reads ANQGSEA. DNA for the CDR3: TGCAGCGCCTACGGGACAGCAGCCTACGAGCAGTACTTC. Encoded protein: CSAYGTAAYEQYF.

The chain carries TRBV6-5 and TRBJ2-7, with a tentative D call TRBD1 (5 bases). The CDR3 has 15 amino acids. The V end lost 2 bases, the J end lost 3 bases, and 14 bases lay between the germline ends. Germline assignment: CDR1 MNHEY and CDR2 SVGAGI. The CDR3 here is CASSYVARQNYEQYF. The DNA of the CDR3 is TGTGCCAGCAGTTACGTGGCAAGACAGAACTACGAGCAGTACTTC.

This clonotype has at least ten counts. CDR3 amino acids: CASSPGHLSNQPQHF. The CDR3 DNA sequence: TGCGCCAGCAGCCCGGGACACCTTAGCAATCAGCCCCAGCATTTT. This chain links TRBV5-1 with TRBJ1-5, with D maybe TRBD1 (6 bases). The germline V and J ends were trimmed by 4 bases and 0 bases, with 11 bases remaining between them. The V gene's germline CDR1 is SGHRS and CDR2 YFSETQ. This CDR3 has 15 residues.

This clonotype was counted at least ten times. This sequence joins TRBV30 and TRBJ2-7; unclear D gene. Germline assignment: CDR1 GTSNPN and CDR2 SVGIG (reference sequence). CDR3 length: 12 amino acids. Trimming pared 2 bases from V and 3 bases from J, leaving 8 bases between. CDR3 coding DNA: TGTGCCTGGAGTCGTGACGTCTACGAGCAGTACTTC. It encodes CAWSRDVYEQYF.

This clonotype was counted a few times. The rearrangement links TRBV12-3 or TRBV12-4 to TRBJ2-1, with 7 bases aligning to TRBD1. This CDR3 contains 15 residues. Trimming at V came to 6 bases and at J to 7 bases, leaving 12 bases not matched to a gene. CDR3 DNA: TGTGCCAGCAGCCCAACGTGGGGACAGTGGAATGAGCAGTTCTTC. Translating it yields CASSPTWGQWNEQFF.

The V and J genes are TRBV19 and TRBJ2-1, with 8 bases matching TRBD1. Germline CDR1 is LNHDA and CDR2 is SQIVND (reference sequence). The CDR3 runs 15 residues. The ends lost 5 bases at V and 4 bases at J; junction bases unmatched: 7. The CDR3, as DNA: TGTGCCAGTAGTTCGACAGGGGCAATATACAATGAGCAGTTCTTC. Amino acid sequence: CASSSTGAIYNEQFF.

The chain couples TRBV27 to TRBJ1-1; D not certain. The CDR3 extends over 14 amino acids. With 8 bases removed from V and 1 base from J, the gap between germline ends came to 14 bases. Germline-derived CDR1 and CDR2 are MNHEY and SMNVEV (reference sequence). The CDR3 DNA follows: TGTGCCAGCCACCCCCGGTCGTGGAACACTGAAGCTTTCTTT. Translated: CASHPRSWNTEAFF.

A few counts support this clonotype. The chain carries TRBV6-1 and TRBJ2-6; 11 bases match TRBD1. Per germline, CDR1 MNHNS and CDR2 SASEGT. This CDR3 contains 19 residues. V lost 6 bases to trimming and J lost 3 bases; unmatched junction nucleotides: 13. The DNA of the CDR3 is TGTGCCAGCAGGGGTTTAACTGGACAGGGGGCTCGTGGGGCCAACGTCCTGACTTTC. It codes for CASRGLTGQGARGANVLTF.

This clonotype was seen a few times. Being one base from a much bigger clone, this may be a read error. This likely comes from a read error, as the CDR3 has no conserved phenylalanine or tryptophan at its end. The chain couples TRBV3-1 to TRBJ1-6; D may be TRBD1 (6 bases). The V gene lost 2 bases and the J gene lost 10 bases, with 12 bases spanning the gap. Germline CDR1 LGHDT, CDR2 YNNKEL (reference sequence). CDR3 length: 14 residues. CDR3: CASSQQGHQSPLHL. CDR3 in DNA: TGTGCCAGCAGCCAACAGGGGCATCAATCACCCCTCCACCTT.

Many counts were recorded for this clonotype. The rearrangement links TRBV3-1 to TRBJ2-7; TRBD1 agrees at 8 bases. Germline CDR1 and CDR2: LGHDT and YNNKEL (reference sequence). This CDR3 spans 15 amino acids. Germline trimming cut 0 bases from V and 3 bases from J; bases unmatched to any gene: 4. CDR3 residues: CASSQDPGQVYEQYF. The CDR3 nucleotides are TGTGCCAGCAGCCAAGATCCGGGACAGGTCTACGAGCAGTACTTC.

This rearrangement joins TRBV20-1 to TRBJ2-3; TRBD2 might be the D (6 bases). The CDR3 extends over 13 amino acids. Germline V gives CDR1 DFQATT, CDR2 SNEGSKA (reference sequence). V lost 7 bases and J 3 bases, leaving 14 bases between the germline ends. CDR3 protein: CSVRGSGTDTQYF. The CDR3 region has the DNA TGCAGTGTTCGGGGTAGCGGAACAGATACGCAGTATTTT.

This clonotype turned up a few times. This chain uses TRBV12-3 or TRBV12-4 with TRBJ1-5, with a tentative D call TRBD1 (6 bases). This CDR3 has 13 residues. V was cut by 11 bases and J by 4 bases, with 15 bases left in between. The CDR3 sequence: CAAGGTLNQPQHF. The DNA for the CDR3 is TGTGCCGCCGGTGGGACATTGAATCAGCCCCAGCATTTT.

CDR3 coding DNA: TGCGCCAGCAGCTCCCGGGACGGATATAATTCACCCCTCCACTTT. Amino acid sequence: CASSSRDGYNSPLHF. This chain connects TRBV5-1 to TRBJ1-6, with D possibly TRBD1 on 5 matching bases. Germline V lookup: CDR1 SGHRS, CDR2 YFSETQ. Trimming shortened V by 3 bases and J by 4 bases, and 11 bases separated the two germline ends. This CDR3 has 15 residues.

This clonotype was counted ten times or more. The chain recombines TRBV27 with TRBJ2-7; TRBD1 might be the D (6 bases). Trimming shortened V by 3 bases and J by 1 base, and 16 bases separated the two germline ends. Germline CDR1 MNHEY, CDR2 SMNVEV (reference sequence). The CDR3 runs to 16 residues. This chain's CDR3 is CASSFTLGQESYEQYF. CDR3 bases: TGTGCCAGCAGTTTCACCCTGGGACAAGAATCCTACGAGCAGTACTTC.

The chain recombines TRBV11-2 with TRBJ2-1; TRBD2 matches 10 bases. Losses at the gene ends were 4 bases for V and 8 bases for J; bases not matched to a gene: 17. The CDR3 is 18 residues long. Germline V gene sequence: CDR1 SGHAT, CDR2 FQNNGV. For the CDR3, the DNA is TGTGCCAGCAGCTCCCGAGCGGGAGGGCCTCGAGGGTTGGATGAGCAGTTCTTC. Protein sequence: CASSSRAGGPRGLDEQFF.

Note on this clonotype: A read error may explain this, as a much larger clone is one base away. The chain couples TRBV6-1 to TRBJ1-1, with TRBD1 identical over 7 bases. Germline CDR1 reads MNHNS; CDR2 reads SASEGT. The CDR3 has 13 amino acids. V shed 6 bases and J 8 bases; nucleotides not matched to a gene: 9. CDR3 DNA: TGTGCCAGCAGGGTTTCCCCACAGGGGGAAGCTTTCTTT. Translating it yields CASRVSPQGEAFF.

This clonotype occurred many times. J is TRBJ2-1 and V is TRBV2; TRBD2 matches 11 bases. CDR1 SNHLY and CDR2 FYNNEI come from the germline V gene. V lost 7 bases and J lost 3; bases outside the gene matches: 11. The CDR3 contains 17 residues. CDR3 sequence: CASTDSGLAGGYNEQFF. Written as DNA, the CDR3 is TGTGCCAGCACCGATTCAGGACTAGCGGGCGGCTACAATGAGCAGTTCTTC.

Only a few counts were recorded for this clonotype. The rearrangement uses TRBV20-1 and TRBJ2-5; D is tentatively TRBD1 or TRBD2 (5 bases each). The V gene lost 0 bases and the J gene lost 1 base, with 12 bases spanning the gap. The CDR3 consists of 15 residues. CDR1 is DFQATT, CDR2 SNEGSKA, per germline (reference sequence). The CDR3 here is CSAREGPKVQETQYF. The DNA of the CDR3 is TGCAGTGCTAGAGAGGGACCGAAGGTCCAAGAGACCCAGTACTTC.

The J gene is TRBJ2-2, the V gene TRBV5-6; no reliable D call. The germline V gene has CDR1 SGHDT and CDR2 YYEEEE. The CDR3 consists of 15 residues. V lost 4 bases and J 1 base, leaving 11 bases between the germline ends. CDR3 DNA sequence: TGTGCCAGCAGCCCGACGAGAGTGAACACCGGGGAGCTGTTTTTT. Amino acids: CASSPTRVNTGELFF.

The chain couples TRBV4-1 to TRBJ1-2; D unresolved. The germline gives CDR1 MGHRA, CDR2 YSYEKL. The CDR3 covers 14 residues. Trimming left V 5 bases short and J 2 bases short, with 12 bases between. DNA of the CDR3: TGCGCCAGCAGCTCCCTCGGGTGGAACTATGGCTACACCTTC. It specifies CASSSLGWNYGYTF.